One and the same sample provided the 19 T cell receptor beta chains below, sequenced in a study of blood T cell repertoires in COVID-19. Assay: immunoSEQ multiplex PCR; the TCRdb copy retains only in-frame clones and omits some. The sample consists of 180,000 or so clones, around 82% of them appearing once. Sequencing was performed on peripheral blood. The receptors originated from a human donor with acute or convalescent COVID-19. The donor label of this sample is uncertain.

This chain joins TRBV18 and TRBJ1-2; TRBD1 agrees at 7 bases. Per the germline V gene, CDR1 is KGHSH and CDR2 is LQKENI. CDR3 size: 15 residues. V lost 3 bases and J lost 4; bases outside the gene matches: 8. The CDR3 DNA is TGTGCCAGCTCACCGAGCCCACAGGGGTCCTATGGCTACACCTTC. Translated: CASSPSPQGSYGYTF.

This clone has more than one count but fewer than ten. CDR3 region: CASSIGRHNYGYTF. As DNA, the CDR3 is TGTGCCAGTAGTATAGGCAGACATAACTATGGCTACACCTTC. The chain uses TRBV19 and TRBJ1-2; D is ambiguous. V shed 1 base and J shed 1 base, with 7 bases lying between them. The CDR3 is 14 amino acids. Looked up from germline, CDR1 is LNHDA and CDR2 is SQIVND (reference sequence).

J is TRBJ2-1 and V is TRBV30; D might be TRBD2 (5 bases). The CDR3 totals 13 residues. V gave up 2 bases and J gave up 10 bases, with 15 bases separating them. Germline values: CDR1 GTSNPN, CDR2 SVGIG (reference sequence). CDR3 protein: CAWSRRADLEQFF. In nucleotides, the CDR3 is TGTGCCTGGAGTAGAAGAGCGGATCTGGAGCAGTTCTTC.

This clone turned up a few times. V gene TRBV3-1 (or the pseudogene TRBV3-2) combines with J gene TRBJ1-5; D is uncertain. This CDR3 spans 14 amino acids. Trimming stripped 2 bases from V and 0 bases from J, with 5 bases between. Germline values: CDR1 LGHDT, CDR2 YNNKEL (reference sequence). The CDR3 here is CASSQTDSNQPQHF. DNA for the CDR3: TGTGCCAGCAGCCAAACAGATAGCAATCAGCCCCAGCATTTT.

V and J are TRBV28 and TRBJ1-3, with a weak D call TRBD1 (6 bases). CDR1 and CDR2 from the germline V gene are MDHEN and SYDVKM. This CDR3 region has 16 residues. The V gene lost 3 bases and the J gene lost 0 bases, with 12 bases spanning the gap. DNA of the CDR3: TGTGCCAGCAGTTTCAGTGACAGGAGCTCTGGAAACACCATATATTTT. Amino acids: CASSFSDRSSGNTIYF.

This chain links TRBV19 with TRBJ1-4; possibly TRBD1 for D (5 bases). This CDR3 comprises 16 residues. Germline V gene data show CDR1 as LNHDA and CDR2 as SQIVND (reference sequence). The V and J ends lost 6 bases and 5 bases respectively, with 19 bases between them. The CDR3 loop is CASRLTRQSANEKLFF. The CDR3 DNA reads TGTGCCAGTAGGCTTACCCGACAGAGCGCAAATGAAAAACTGTTTTTT.

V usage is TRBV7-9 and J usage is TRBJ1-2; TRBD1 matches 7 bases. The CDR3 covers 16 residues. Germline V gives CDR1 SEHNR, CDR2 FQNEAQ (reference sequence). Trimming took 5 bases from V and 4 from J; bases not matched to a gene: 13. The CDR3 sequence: CASSRRTGDKSYGYTF. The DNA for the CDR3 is TGTGCCAGCAGCCGCCGAACAGGGGATAAAAGCTATGGCTACACCTTC.

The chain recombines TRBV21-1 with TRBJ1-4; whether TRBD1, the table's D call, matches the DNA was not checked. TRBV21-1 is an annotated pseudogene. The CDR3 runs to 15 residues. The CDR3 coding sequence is TGTGCCAGCAGCCCACGACAGGGGGCAGGTGAAAAACTGTTTTTT. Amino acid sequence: CASSPRQGAGEKLFF.

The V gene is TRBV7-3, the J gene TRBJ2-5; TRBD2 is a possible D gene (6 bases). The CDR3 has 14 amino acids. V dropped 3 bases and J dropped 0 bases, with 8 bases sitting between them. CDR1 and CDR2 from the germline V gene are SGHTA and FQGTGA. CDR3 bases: TGTGCCAGCAGCTTGGAGGGTGACCAAGAGACCCAGTACTTC. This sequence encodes CASSLEGDQETQYF.

In DNA, the CDR3 is TGTGCCAGTAAGGTTATCCTCCAGGGTACTGGGGCCAACGTCCTGACTTTC. Its protein is CASKVILQGTGANVLTF. The chain joins TRBV19 to TRBJ2-6; TRBD1 is a possible D gene (5 bases). This CDR3 is 17 amino acids long. V was trimmed by 7 bases and J by 2 bases, leaving 18 bases between them. In germline, CDR1 is LNHDA, CDR2 SQIVND (reference sequence). Combining the CDR3 with reference TRBV19 and TRBJ2-6 gives the whole variable domain DGGITQSPKYLFRKEGQNVTLSCEQNLNHDAMYWYRQDPGQGLRLIYYSQIVNDFQKGDIAEGYSVSREKKESFPLTVTSAQKNPTAFYLCASKVILQGTGANVLTFGAGSRLTVL.

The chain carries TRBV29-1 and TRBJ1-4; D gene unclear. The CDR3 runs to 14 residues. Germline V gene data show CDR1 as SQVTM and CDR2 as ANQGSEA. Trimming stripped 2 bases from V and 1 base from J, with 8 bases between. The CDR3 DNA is TGCAGCGTTGAAACGGGTCTAACTAATGAAAAACTGTTTTTT. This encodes CSVETGLTNEKLFF.

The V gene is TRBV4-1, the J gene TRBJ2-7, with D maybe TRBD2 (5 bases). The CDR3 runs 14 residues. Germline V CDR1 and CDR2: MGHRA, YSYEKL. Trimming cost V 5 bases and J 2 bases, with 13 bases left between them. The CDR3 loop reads CASSGRTFPYEQYF. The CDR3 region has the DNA TGCGCCAGCAGCGGTCGGACTTTCCCCTACGAGCAGTACTTC.

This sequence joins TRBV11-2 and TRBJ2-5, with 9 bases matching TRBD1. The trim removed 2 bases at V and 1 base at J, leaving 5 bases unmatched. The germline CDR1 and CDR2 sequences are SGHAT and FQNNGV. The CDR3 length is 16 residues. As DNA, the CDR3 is TGTGCCAGCAGCTTAATGACAGGGGGTAGCCAAGAGACCCAGTACTTC. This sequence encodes CASSLMTGGSQETQYF. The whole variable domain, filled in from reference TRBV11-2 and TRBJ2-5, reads EAGVAQSPRYKIIEKRQSVAFWCNPISGHATLYWYQQILGQGPKLLIQFQNNGVVDDSQLPKDRFSAERLKGVDSTLKIQPAKLEDSAVYLCASSLMTGGSQETQYFGPGTRLLVL.

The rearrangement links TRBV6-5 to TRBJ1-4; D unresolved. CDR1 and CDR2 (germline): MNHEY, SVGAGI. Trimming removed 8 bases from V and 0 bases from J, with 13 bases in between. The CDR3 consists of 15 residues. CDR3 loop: CASAFNGATNEKLFF. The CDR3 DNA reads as TGTGCCAGCGCCTTCAACGGTGCAACTAATGAAAAACTGTTTTTT.

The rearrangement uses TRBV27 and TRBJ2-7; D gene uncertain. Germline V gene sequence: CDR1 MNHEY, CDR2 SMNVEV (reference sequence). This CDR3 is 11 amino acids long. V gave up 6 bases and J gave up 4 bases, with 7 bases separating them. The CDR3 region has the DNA TGTGCCAGCAGCCCGTCTTACGAGCAGTACTTC. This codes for CASSPSYEQYF.

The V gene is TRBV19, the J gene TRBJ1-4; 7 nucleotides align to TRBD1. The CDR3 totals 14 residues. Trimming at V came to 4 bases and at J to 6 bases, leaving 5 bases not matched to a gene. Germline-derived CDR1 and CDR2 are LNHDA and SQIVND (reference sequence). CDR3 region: CASSNRGADEKLFF. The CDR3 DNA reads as TGTGCCAGTAGTAACAGGGGAGCGGATGAAAAACTGTTTTTT. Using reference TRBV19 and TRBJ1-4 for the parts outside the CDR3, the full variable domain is DGGITQSPKYLFRKEGQNVTLSCEQNLNHDAMYWYRQDPGQGLRLIYYSQIVNDFQKGDIAEGYSVSREKKESFPLTVTSAQKNPTAFYLCASSNRGADEKLFFGSGTQLSVL.

This CDR3 reads CASSMGGNSYEQYF. The CDR3 DNA follows: TGTGCCAGTAGTATGGGGGGTAACTCCTACGAGCAGTACTTC. J is TRBJ2-7 and V is TRBV19; maybe TRBD2 (6 bases). CDR1 is LNHDA and CDR2 is SQIVND in the germline V gene (reference sequence). V lost 3 bases, J lost 0 bases, and 9 bases lay in between. The CDR3 spans 14 residues.

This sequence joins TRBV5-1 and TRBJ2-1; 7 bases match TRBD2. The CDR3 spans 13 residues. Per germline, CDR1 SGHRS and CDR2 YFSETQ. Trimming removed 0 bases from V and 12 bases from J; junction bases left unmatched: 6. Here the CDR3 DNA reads TGCGCCAGCAGCTTGGACGGGGGGATGAGGCAGTTCTTC. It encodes CASSLDGGMRQFF.

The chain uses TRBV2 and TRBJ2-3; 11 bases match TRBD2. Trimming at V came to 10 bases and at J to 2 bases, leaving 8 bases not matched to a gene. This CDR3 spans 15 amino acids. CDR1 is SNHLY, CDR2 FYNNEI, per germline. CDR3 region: CATKGTSGYTDTQYF. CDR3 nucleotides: TGTGCCACCAAGGGGACTAGCGGTTACACAGATACGCAGTATTTT.